What follows are 8 T cell receptor beta chains derived from one specimen sequenced in a study of blood T cell repertoires in COVID-19. This table comes from immunoSEQ multiplex PCR, and its TCRdb copy is limited to in-frame clones, with some not included. The table records about 170,000 clones, about 88% of them present only once. The sample consisted of peripheral blood. These receptors originate from a man aged 55-75 years with COVID-19, enrolled during active disease.

This chain connects TRBV6-5 to TRBJ2-7, with TRBD1 identical over 10 bases. V shed 5 bases and J 2 bases; nucleotides not matched to a gene: 6. CDR1 and CDR2 from the germline V gene are MNHEY and SVGAGI. The CDR3 runs to 15 residues. Here the CDR3 reads CASSPQTGGAYEQYF. The CDR3 DNA follows: TGTGCCAGCAGTCCCCAGACAGGGGGCGCCTACGAGCAGTACTTC.

This chain joins TRBV7-9 and TRBJ2-7; 11 positions match TRBD2. Germline trimming cut 5 bases from V and 3 bases from J; bases unmatched to any gene: 3. This CDR3 is 14 amino acids long. Germline CDR1 is SEHNR and CDR2 is FQNEAQ (reference sequence). The CDR3 bases are TGTGCCAGCAGCCAGGGACTAGCGGTCTACGAGCAGTACTTC. This encodes CASSQGLAVYEQYF.

J is TRBJ1-1 and V is TRBV27, with a possible D match to TRBD1 (6 bases). Trimming shortened V by 4 bases and J by 1 base, and 10 bases separated the two germline ends. CDR3 length equals 14 residues. CDR1 is MNHEY, CDR2 SMNVEV, per germline (reference sequence). CDR3 residues: CASSWLGQNTEAFF. The CDR3 DNA is TGTGCCAGCAGTTGGTTGGGACAGAACACTGAAGCTTTCTTT.

The chain combines TRBV18 with TRBJ1-1; the match to TRBD1 covers 7 bases. CDR1 is KGHSH, CDR2 LQKENI, per germline. The CDR3 totals 15 residues. The V segment lost 6 bases and the J segment 5 bases; nucleotides outside the gene matches: 12. CDR3 amino acids: CASSPRTGSRTEAFF. The DNA of the CDR3 is TGTGCCAGCTCCCCCAGGACAGGTTCGAGGACTGAAGCTTTCTTT.

The chain recombines TRBV19 with TRBJ2-2; D possibly corresponds to TRBD1 (5 bases). This CDR3 region has 17 residues. Germline CDR1 LNHDA, CDR2 SQIVND (reference sequence). V was trimmed by 3 bases and J by 2 bases, leaving 16 bases between them. The CDR3 DNA reads as TGTGCCAGTAGTATGCCACGTGGCAGGGTTAACACCGGGGAGCTGTTTTTT. Protein sequence: CASSMPRGRVNTGELFF.

The chain uses TRBV5-1 and TRBJ1-1; D is unclear. Trimming took off 2 bases at V and 0 bases at J, with 14 bases between the two ends. The CDR3 loop spans 16 amino acids. The germline V gene has CDR1 SGHRS and CDR2 YFSETQ. CDR3 sequence: CASSLQTSGMNTEAFF. The CDR3 DNA reads TGCGCCAGCAGCTTACAGACGAGCGGGATGAACACTGAAGCTTTCTTT.

V and J are TRBV28 and TRBJ2-1; TRBD1 matches 9 bases. V lost 6 bases, J lost 4 bases, and 7 bases stayed unmatched. Germline CDR1 MDHEN, CDR2 SYDVKM. The CDR3 totals 15 residues. The DNA for the CDR3 is TGTGCCAGCAGGTCCCAGGGACAGGGATACAATGAGCAGTTCTTC. As protein: CASRSQGQGYNEQFF.

The CDR3 loop is CASSYIGSGSMQFF. CDR3 nucleotides: TGTGCCAGCAGTTACATTGGTAGCGGGAGTATGCAGTTCTTC. The chain joins TRBV6-2 or TRBV6-3 to TRBJ2-1; 9 positions agree with TRBD2. This CDR3 comprises 14 residues. The V and J ends lost 2 bases and 12 bases, in that order; junction bases with no gene match: 8. Germline V gene sequence: CDR1 MNHEY, CDR2 SVGEGT.